This is a list of T cell receptor beta chains from one sample in a study of T cells after yellow fever vaccination. A single record per CDR3 protein comes from TCRdb applying MiXCR to the 5' RACE reads. The sample lists approximately 150,000 distinct CDR3 sequences; approximately 6.2% were seen once. Sequencing used CD4+ T cells sorted from PBMCs, obtained on the day of the first yellow fever vaccination. All receptors derive from a man younger than 30 who received the YFV17D yellow fever vaccine. Both conserved end residues are part of each CDR3. A D gene is named only where the DNA matches it firmly. A clone size is listed for some rows: how often the clone was seen (once, few, many), or a class if it is expanded.

CDR3 DNA | CDR3 protein | V gene | clone size | J gene | D gene
TGTGCCAGCAGCCCTTCCGGAGGCTATGGCTACACCTTC | CASSPSGGYGYTF | TRBV3-1 | few | TRBJ1-2 | NA
TGTGCCATCAGTGAGTCGGGTCCTGGGACAGGGGTTGAAAAACTGTTTTTT | CAISESGPGTGVEKLFF | TRBV10-3 | NA | TRBJ1-4 | TRBD1
TGTGCCAGCAGCTTAGACAGGACCACAGATACGCAGTATTTT | CASSLDRTTDTQYF | TRBV7-2 | many | TRBJ2-3 | NA
TGTGCCAGCAGTGGGGACGGCCTTGGGGGTCAGCCCCAGCATTTT | CASSGDGLGGQPQHF | TRBV6-1 | NA | TRBJ1-5 | NA
TGCGCCAGCAGCTTACCCTCGAACACTGAAGCTTTCTTT | CASSLPSNTEAFF | TRBV5-1 | NA | TRBJ1-1 | NA
TGTGCCAGCAGTTCCTCAGGGGGCCGGGGAGATACGCAGTATTTT | CASSSSGGRGDTQYF | TRBV6-5 | NA | TRBJ2-3 | TRBD1
TGTGCCAGCAGCTTAGATGGACGCGGTCAGCCCCAGCATTTT | CASSLDGRGQPQHF | TRBV7-9 | many | TRBJ1-5 | NA
TGTGCCAGCAGCCAAGATTGGCAGGGCACCGGGGAGCTGTTTTTT | CASSQDWQGTGELFF | TRBV3-1 | few | TRBJ2-2 | NA
TGTGCCAGCAGCCAGGGGTCGGGCTATGGCTACACCTTC | CASSQGSGYGYTF | TRBV4-2 | many | TRBJ1-2 | NA
TGTGCCAGCAGCCCCACGACAGGGGGCCGACTAGAAGAGACCCAGTACTTC | CASSPTTGGRLEETQYF | TRBV4-2 | few | TRBJ2-5 | TRBD1
TGTGCCAGCAGTCGGGACACCAAATTCACTGAAGCTTTCTTT | CASSRDTKFTEAFF | TRBV6-1 | few | TRBJ1-1 | NA
TGTGCCAGCAGTTTGTGGGGGGCGGATGGCTACACCTTC | CASSLWGADGYTF | TRBV12-3/TRBV12-4 | NA | TRBJ1-2 | NA
TGCGCCAGCAGTTTGGGGGACCCCCAAGAGACCCAGTACTTC | CASSLGDPQETQYF | TRBV5-1 | many | TRBJ2-5 | NA
TGTGCCAGCAGGTCCAGGGGACCCAGCTCCTACAATGAGCAGTTCTTC | CASRSRGPSSYNEQFF | TRBV12-3/TRBV12-4 | many | TRBJ2-1 | NA
TGTGCCAGCAGCTTAGTAGGGGTTAGGGGGCAAGGTGACATTCAGTACTTC | CASSLVGVRGQGDIQYF | TRBV7-2 | many | TRBJ2-4 | TRBD1
TGCGCCAGCAGCTTCGAACAAGGGGCCGGGTTCTTC | CASSFEQGAGFF | TRBV5-1 | many | TRBJ2-1 | NA
TGCGCCAGCAGCCAAGCCGAAAATTCACCCCTCCACTTT | CASSQAENSPLHF | TRBV4-1 | few | TRBJ1-6 | NA
TGTGCCACCGGCTCCCCTATGTATAATTCACCCCTCCACTTT | CATGSPMYNSPLHF | TRBV2 | few | TRBJ1-6 | NA
TGCGCCAGCAGCCCTTCTGGGGGGATCTATAGCAATCAGCCCCAGCATTTT | CASSPSGGIYSNQPQHF | TRBV5-1 | many | TRBJ1-5 | NA
TGTGCCAGCAGCATGACAGGGGTTAGCACAGATACGCAGTATTTT | CASSMTGVSTDTQYF | TRBV7-3 | many | TRBJ2-3 | TRBD1
TGTGCCAGCAGCTTGACCGGGGCCGAAGAGACCCAGTACTTC | CASSLTGAEETQYF | TRBV7-3 | NA | TRBJ2-5 | NA
TGTGCCAGCTCGTCCGGGACAGGGAAATATGGCTACACCTTC | CASSSGTGKYGYTF | TRBV18 | NA | TRBJ1-2 | TRBD1
TGTGCCAGCAGCCCTTATGACAGGGGGAGCTACACCTTC | CASSPYDRGSYTF | TRBV7-2 | NA | TRBJ1-2 | TRBD1
TGTGCCAGCAGCTTAGACCTAGCGGGGGGGGAGCAGTACTTC | CASSLDLAGGEQYF | TRBV7-2 | few | TRBJ2-7 | TRBD2
TGTGCCAGCACCCCTAGGGCGATCCGCTCTGGGGCCAACGTCCTGACTTTC | CASTPRAIRSGANVLTF | TRBV12-3/TRBV12-4 | few | TRBJ2-6 | NA
TGTGCCAGCAGCCCCCCTGGGGGATATGGAAACACCATATATTTT | CASSPPGGYGNTIYF | TRBV28 | NA | TRBJ1-3 | NA
TGTGCCAGCAGCATTGACTATTCCTACAATGAGCAGTTCTTC | CASSIDYSYNEQFF | TRBV7-3 | many | TRBJ2-1 | NA
TGCGCCAGCAGCCAAGGCATCCAGGTTGCTTCACCCCTCCACTTT | CASSQGIQVASPLHF | TRBV4-3 | many | TRBJ1-6 | NA
TGTGCCAGCAGTCCAACGAGTGTCACGGAGACCCAGTACTTC | CASSPTSVTETQYF | TRBV12-3/TRBV12-4 | NA | TRBJ2-5 | NA
TGTGCCAGCAGAGACTACCGACAGGGTCAAGAACGGGAGACCCAGTACTTC | CASRDYRQGQERETQYF | TRBV6-1 | many | TRBJ2-5 | TRBD1
TGTGCCAGCAGCCCATGGACAACGCAATATGGCTACACCTTC | CASSPWTTQYGYTF | TRBV3-1 | many | TRBJ1-2 | NA
TGCAGCGCGGGACTAGCGGGGGGTGGAGAGACCCAGTACTTC | CSAGLAGGGETQYF | TRBV29-1 | many | TRBJ2-5 | TRBD2
TGCAGTGCTAGAGATTTTCAGGGTAGACAGAAGGGGCAGTATTTT | CSARDFQGRQKGQYF | TRBV20-1 | many | TRBJ2-3 | NA
TGTGCCAGCAGCCAAGATTGGGGAGGGAGAGGTAATGGCTACACCTTC | CASSQDWGGRGNGYTF | TRBV3-1 | many | TRBJ1-2 | NA
TGTGCCAGCAGACCCCGACTTGGGGGAGAGCAGTTCTTC | CASRPRLGGEQFF | TRBV12-3/TRBV12-4 | few | TRBJ2-1 | NA
TGCGCCAGCAGTGCAGTCTCTGACACTGAAGCTTTCTTT | CASSAVSDTEAFF | TRBV5-1 | few | TRBJ1-1 | NA
TGTGCCAGCAGCTTGGGGGGGGTAAAAGCTTTCTTT | CASSLGGVKAFF | TRBV5-4 | NA | TRBJ1-1 | NA
TGCGCCAGCAGCTTTATGAGCTCCTACGAGCAGTACTTC | CASSFMSSYEQYF | TRBV5-1 | NA | TRBJ2-7 | NA
TGCAGTGCCTGGACTAGCGGGGCGAGCTCCTACAATGAGCAGTTCTTC | CSAWTSGASSYNEQFF | TRBV20-1 | many | TRBJ2-1 | TRBD2
TGTGCCAGTAGTATTGCGGGGCAGCAGCAGTTCTTC | CASSIAGQQQFF | TRBV19 | few | TRBJ2-1 | NA
TGTGCCAGCAGCCGAGAGACTAGCGGGGTGATCACCGGGGAGCTGTTTTTT | CASSRETSGVITGELFF | TRBV3-1 | few | TRBJ2-2 | TRBD2
TGTGCCACCAGTGATGACCTGACTAGCGGGATCACAGATACGCAGTATTTT | CATSDDLTSGITDTQYF | TRBV24-1 | many | TRBJ2-3 | TRBD2
TGTGCCAGCAGCTTGAGGGGTACGGGGACAAGCACAGATACGCAGTATTTT | CASSLRGTGTSTDTQYF | TRBV5-6 | few | TRBJ2-3 | NA
TGTGCCAGCAGCTCGTGGGGCTCCTACGAGCAGTACTTC | CASSSWGSYEQYF | TRBV5-4 | few | TRBJ2-7 | NA
TGCGCCAGCAGCTTGGACACTGACTCTGGAAACACCATATATTTT | CASSLDTDSGNTIYF | TRBV5-1 | few | TRBJ1-3 | NA
TGCAGCGCGGTTATGGAGAATGAAAAACTGTTTTTT | CSAVMENEKLFF | TRBV29-1 | many | TRBJ1-4 | NA
TGCGCCAGCAGCTGGCAGGGCGGCAGCAATCAGCCCCAGCATTTT | CASSWQGGSNQPQHF | TRBV5-1 | many | TRBJ1-5 | NA
TGCAGTGCTAGAGATGGCCACCGCTCCTACAATGAGCAGTTCTTC | CSARDGHRSYNEQFF | TRBV20-1 | NA | TRBJ2-1 | NA
TGTGCCAGCAGTTTAGGTGCCAGCACCGGGGAGCTGTTTTTT | CASSLGASTGELFF | TRBV12-3/TRBV12-4 | many | TRBJ2-2 | NA